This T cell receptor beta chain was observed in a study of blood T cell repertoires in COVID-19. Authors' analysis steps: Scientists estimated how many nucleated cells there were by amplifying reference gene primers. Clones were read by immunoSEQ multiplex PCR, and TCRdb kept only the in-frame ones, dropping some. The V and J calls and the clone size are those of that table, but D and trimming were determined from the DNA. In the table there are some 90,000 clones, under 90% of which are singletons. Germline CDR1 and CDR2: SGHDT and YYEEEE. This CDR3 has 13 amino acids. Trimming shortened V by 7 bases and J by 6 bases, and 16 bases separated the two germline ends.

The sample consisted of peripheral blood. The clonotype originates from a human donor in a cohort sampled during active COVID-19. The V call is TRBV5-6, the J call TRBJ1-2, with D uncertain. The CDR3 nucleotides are TGTGCCAGCGAACGGACTGGGTACCATGGCTACACCTTC. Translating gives CASERTGYHGYTF.